This passage covers 10 T cell receptor beta chains from one sample sequenced in a study of graft-versus-host responses after intestinal transplantation. The protocol was immunoSEQ multiplex PCR, while the TCRdb copy is restricted to in-frame clones and leaves out a portion. This sample carries approximately 33,000 clones, about four fifths of them seen once, and the ten largest clones take approximately 19%. For these TCRs, the target antigens are not known. The source was unstimulated CD8+ T cells sorted from spleen or lymph node cells, collected before intestinal transplant. These receptors all stem from a human donor who received an intestinal transplant.

CDR3 sequence reads: CASSLDRERLNEQFF. The CDR3 nucleotides are TGTGCCAGCAGCTTGGACAGGGAACGACTCAATGAGCAGTTCTTC. This chain connects TRBV5-6 to TRBJ2-1, with a possible D match to TRBD1 (6 bases). Germline V gene sequence: CDR1 SGHDT, CDR2 YYEEEE. The V end lost 0 bases, the J end lost 6 bases, and 13 bases lay between the germline ends. This CDR3 has 15 amino acids.

This clone was picked up one time. The chain joins TRBV4-1 to TRBJ2-1; D remains unclear. The germline V gene has CDR1 MGHRA and CDR2 YSYEKL. CDR3 size: 15 residues. The V end lost 1 base, the J end lost 0 bases, and 7 bases lay between the germline ends. CDR3 DNA sequence: TGCGCCAGCAGCCAAGCACATGCCTCCTACAATGAGCAGTTCTTC. It translates to CASSQAHASYNEQFF.

This rearrangement joins TRBV27 to TRBJ1-6; TRBD1 matches at 9 bases. Germline V gene data show CDR1 as MNHEY and CDR2 as SMNVEV (reference sequence). The CDR3 totals 14 residues. V was pared by 3 bases and J by 9 bases, with 3 bases of the junction left unmatched. For the CDR3, the DNA is TGTGCCAGCAGTTTCGGGACAGGGTCTTCACCCCTCCACTTT. Protein product: CASSFGTGSSPLHF.

This clone was seen more than once but under ten times. The chain joins TRBV2 to TRBJ1-2, with 7 bases that match TRBD1. The CDR3 extends over 14 amino acids. J lost 4 bases, V lost 5 bases, and 7 bases had no gene match. Germline V gives CDR1 SNHLY, CDR2 FYNNEI. The CDR3 region has the DNA TGTGCCAGCAGTATCGGGACAGCCACCTATGGCTACACCTTC. This sequence encodes CASSIGTATYGYTF.

The chain is built from TRBV27 and TRBJ2-1, with 8 bases fitting TRBD2. In germline, CDR1 is MNHEY, CDR2 SMNVEV (reference sequence). There are 15 residues in the CDR3. The J segment lost 0 bases and the V segment lost 6 bases, leaving 4 bases of the junction unmatched. The CDR3 region is CASSSRGGSYNEQFF. DNA for the CDR3: TGTGCCAGCAGCAGTCGGGGGGGCTCCTACAATGAGCAGTTCTTC.

The genes are TRBV29-1 and TRBJ2-1, with 12 bases lining up with TRBD2. CDR1 is SQVTM and CDR2 is ANQGSEA in the germline V gene. Germline trimming cut 7 bases from V and 8 bases from J; bases unmatched to any gene: 6. This CDR3 comprises 13 residues. DNA for the CDR3: TGCAGCGCTGGACTAGCGGGGCGCTATGAGCAGTTCTTC. Translating gives CSAGLAGRYEQFF.

This chain connects TRBV27 to TRBJ2-7, with 7 bases identical to TRBD1. There are 12 residues in the CDR3. V was clipped by 5 bases and J by 6 bases; unmatched bases: 4. Germline CDR1 is MNHEY and CDR2 is SMNVEV (reference sequence). The CDR3, as DNA: TGTGCCAGCAGTCTACAGGGGTCCGAGCAGTACTTC. Its protein product is CASSLQGSEQYF.

Note on this clone: The sample has other DNA sequences that encode this CDR3 too. The chain couples TRBV2 to TRBJ1-1, with 12 bases matching TRBD1. Germline V gene lookup returns CDR1 SNHLY and CDR2 FYNNEI. The CDR3 has 15 amino acids. With 4 bases clipped from V and 8 bases from J, the junction kept 8 bases outside the gene matches. DNA of the CDR3: TGTGCCAGCAGTGCCCAGGGGACAGGGGGCGGAGAAGCTTTCTTT. It encodes CASSAQGTGGGEAFF.

The chain is built from TRBV6-5 and TRBJ2-1, with TRBD1 matching 12 bases. The germline V gene encodes CDR1 MNHEY and CDR2 SVGAGI. V shed 6 bases and J 9 bases; nucleotides not matched to a gene: 12. This CDR3 is 16 amino acids long. CDR3 region: CASSYPRGQGAGEQFF. The CDR3 region has the DNA TGTGCCAGCAGCTACCCTCGGGGACAGGGGGCTGGTGAGCAGTTCTTC.

V usage is TRBV6-1 and J usage is TRBJ2-7; 11 bases fit TRBD2. Unmatched junction bases numbered 14, after V lost 4 bases and J lost 3 bases. The CDR3 is 18 residues long. The V gene's germline CDR1 is MNHNS and CDR2 SASEGT. In nucleotides, the CDR3 is TGTGCCAGCAGTGGAGCTCGAGTTTTAGCGGGGGGGTTCTACGAGCAGTACTTC. Residues: CASSGARVLAGGFYEQYF.